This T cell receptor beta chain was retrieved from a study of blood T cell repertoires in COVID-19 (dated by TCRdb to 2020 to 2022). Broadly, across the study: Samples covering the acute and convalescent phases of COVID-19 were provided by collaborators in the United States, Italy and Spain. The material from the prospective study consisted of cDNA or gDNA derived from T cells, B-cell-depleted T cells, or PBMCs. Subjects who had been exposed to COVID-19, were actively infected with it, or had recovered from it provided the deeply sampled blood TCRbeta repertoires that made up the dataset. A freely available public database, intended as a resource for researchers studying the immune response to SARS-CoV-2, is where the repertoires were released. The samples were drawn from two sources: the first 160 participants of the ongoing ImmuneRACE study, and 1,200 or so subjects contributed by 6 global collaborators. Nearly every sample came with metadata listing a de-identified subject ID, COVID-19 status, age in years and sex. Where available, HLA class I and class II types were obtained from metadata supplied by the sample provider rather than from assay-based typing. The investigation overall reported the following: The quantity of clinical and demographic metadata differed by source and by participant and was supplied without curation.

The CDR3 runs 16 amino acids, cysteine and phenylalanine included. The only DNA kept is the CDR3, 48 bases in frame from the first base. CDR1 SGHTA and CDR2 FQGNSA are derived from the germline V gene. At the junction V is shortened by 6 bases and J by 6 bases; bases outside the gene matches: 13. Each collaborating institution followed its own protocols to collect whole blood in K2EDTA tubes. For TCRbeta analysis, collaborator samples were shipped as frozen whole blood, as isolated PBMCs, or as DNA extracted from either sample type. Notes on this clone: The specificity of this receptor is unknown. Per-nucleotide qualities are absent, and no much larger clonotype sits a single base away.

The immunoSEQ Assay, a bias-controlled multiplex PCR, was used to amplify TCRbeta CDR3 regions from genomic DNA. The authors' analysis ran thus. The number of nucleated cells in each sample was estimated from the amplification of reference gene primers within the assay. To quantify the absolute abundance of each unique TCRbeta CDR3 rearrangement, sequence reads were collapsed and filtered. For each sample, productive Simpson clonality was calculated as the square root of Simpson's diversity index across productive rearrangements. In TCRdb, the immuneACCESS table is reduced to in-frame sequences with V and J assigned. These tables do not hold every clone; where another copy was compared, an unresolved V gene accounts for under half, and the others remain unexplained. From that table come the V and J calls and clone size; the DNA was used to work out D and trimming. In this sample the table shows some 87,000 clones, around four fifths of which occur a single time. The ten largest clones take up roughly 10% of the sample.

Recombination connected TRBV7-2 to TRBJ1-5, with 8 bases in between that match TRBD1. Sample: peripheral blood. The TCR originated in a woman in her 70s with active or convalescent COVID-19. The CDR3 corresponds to CASSSNGQGISQPQHF. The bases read TGTGCCAGCAGTTCCAACGGACAGGGCATAAGTCAGCCCCAGCATTTT.